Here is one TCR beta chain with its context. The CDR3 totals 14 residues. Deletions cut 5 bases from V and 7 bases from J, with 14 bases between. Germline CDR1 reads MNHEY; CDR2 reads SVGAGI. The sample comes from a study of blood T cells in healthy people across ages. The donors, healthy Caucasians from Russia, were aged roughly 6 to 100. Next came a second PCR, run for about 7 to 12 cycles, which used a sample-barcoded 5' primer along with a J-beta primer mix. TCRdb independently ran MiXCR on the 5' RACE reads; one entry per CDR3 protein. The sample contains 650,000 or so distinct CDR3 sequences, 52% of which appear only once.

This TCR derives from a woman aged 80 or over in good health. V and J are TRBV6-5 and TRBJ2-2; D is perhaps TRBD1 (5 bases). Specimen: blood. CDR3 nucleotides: TGTGCCAGCAGTGACCAGACAGAGAACGGGGAGCTGTTTTTT. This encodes CASSDQTENGELFF.